The rows below give T cell receptor beta chains drawn from one sample of a study of blood T cell repertoires in COVID-19. Produced via immunoSEQ multiplex PCR; TCRdb's table is partial and in-frame only. Among about 160,000 clones listed, around 80% were seen once. The material sequenced was PBMCs or T cells enriched from blood (not recorded which). These receptors all stem from a woman in her fifties or sixties in a cohort exposed to, infected with or recovered from COVID-19 (not recorded which). The conserved cysteine and the conserved F or W are not part of the CDR3 here. A D gene is named only where the DNA matches it firmly.

v_gene	d_gene	j_gene	CDR3aa
TRBV27	.	TRBJ1-1	ASSLLQVPFRQGTEAF
TRBV6-5	TRBD1	TRBJ1-6	ASGRDRVNSPLH
TRBV5-6	TRBD1	TRBJ1-2	ASSLGQGVGGYT
TRBV7-8	TRBD1	TRBJ2-1	ASSLGQGRVNEQF
TRBV6-5	.	TRBJ2-7	ANIGAYEQY
TRBV11-1	.	TRBJ2-1	ASSFRWGPDYNEQF
TRBV5-1	.	TRBJ2-3	ASSHRDLTDTQY
TRBV3-1/TRBV3-2	TRBD2	TRBJ2-7	ASRGLAEGVQY
TRBV7-2	TRBD2	TRBJ2-1	ASSLPRSGGALFNEQF
TRBV18	.	TRBJ1-2	ASSPAGPYGYT
TRBV29-1	.	TRBJ2-3	SVAGFHGGIFTDTQY
TRBV7-9	TRBD1	TRBJ2-3	ASSRRQGAETDTQY
TRBV7-8	.	TRBJ1-3	ASSPSISSGNTIY
TRBV9	TRBD1	TRBJ1-3	ASSASFDRGRSAGNTIY
TRBV3-1/TRBV3-2	.	TRBJ2-2	ASSQDRWSWDRVRQREDTGELF
TRBV28	.	TRBJ2-7	ASSTPQAAGHEQY
TRBV7-9	TRBD1	TRBJ1-1	ASNFPGGGGDTEAF
TRBV6-6	TRBD1	TRBJ2-1	ASSYNEQGGF
TRBV12-5	TRBD1	TRBJ2-1	ASGLVRDRGLGFEQF
TRBV15	.	TRBJ2-5	ATSRAMHSEETQY
TRBV10-3	TRBD2	TRBJ2-7	ATAPRTSGKNEQY
TRBV30	.	TRBJ2-6	AWSAKGGSGANVLT
TRBV7-2	.	TRBJ2-1	ASSLVPGEQF
TRBV2	.	TRBJ1-6	ASSEEGRNSPLH
TRBV24-1	TRBD1	TRBJ1-1	ATRRQGDTEAF
TRBV10-1	.	TRBJ1-2	ASTGNFGGPYT
TRBV6-6	.	TRBJ1-5	ASSPQGGNQPQH
TRBV27	TRBD1	TRBJ1-6	ASSPDRGSDNSPLH
TRBV27	TRBD1	TRBJ1-5	ASRTTGAKGQPQH
TRBV9	TRBD2	TRBJ2-3	ASSVTSGGYSSTDTQY
TRBV28	.	TRBJ1-2	ASSTGNYGYT
TRBV9	.	TRBJ1-2	ASSGPRTASNYGYT
TRBV5-4	.	TRBJ1-2	ASSPQGRDGYT
TRBV10-3	TRBD2	TRBJ2-3	AISESAAGGHDTQY
TRBV5-1	TRBD1	TRBJ2-7	ASKGQSPYEQY
TRBV2	.	TRBJ1-6	ASSALQGWGSPLH
TRBV4-2	TRBD1	TRBJ1-4	ASRIDRGPEKLF
TRBV2	.	TRBJ2-3	ASSERPADTQY
TRBV27	.	TRBJ1-1	ASSLSDGRTDEAF
TRBV3-1/TRBV3-2	TRBD2	TRBJ2-1	ASSQELAGGYNEQF
TRBV2	TRBD1	TRBJ1-2	ASIQRGTGTGYGYT
TRBV19	.	TRBJ2-3	ASSIRRDRTDTQY
TRBV7-8	TRBD1	TRBJ1-6	ASSLRGLTSPLH
TRBV5-5	.	TRBJ1-4	ASRSQRGGEKLF
TRBV4-3	TRBD1	TRBJ1-1	ASSPTDRANTEAF
TRBV19	.	TRBJ2-1	ASTIDGGYNEQF
TRBV5-1	.	TRBJ2-3	ASSLGAGEDTQY
TRBV28	.	TRBJ2-2	ASSLSPQNTGELF
TRBV7-3	.	TRBJ2-2	ASSLRGLGELF
TRBV9	TRBD2	TRBJ2-7	ASSETSGVAGEQY
TRBV3-1/TRBV3-2	TRBD2	TRBJ2-2	ASSQFSGTYGGELF
TRBV19	TRBD1	TRBJ2-2	ASSKGANTGELF
TRBV9	TRBD2	TRBJ2-1	ASSYLGTSEYNEQF
TRBV3-1/TRBV3-2	.	TRBJ1-1	ASSQYAGQEEAF
TRBV5-1	.	TRBJ1-6	ASSLGLRAGTQNSPLH